This TCR beta chain appears in the sequencing data of a study of radiation and T cells in renal cell carcinoma. Study-wide context: Nephrectomy followed 15 Gy stereotactic body radiation by 4 weeks.

This clone has a single count. Its cognate antigen is unknown. Study observations and caveats: In blood, top tumor clones expanded by 2 weeks, shrinking by 4. Pretreatment tumor biopsies were lacking, so baseline clonotypes are unknown.

Sequenced by immunoSEQ multiplex PCR; TCRdb stores in-frame clones only, minus some. The data hold 150,000 or so clones, with 88% observed a single time. The time point here: baseline pretreatment blood. Specified treatment: 15 Gy SBRT to primary tumor, nephrectomy 4 weeks later. Radiation-treated patients gave blood at baseline, week 2 and week 4. The germline V gene has CDR1 MNHNY and CDR2 SVGAGI (reference sequence). CDR3 length: 15 amino acids. V lost 6 bases and J 0 bases, leaving 12 bases between the germline ends. The source of this sequence is a woman aged 70-85 years with renal cell carcinoma. Sequencing used blood, obtained from a patient whose treatment included radiotherapy and nephrectomy. The chain is built from TRBV6-6 and TRBJ1-5; D gene uncertain. This chain's CDR3 is CASRGSPNSNQPQHF. DNA for the CDR3: TGTGCCAGCAGGGGTTCTCCTAATAGCAATCAGCCCCAGCATTTT.